This T cell receptor beta chain is drawn from a study of immune cell composition in non-small cell lung cancer. There are 16 residues in the CDR3. Losses at the gene ends were 3 bases for V and 1 base for J; bases not matched to a gene: 6. Germline-derived CDR1 and CDR2 are SGDLS and YYNGEE. Sequencing was performed with immunoSEQ multiplex PCR; in TCRdb, only in-frame clones are kept and a portion is missing. Among fewer than 900 clones, roughly 90% were seen once, and the ten largest hold roughly 10%. Normal lung was taken at the farthest possible site, at least 3 cm from tumour. The sample was non-adjacent lung tissue. The TCR sequence derives from a human donor with non-small cell lung cancer. The V call is TRBV9, the J call TRBJ2-5; 10 bases are a match to TRBD1. CDR3 bases: TGTGCCAGCAGCGAGCCGACAGGGGGCCTCCAAGAGACCCAGTACTTC. This sequence encodes CASSEPTGGLQETQYF.